Listed below are T cell receptor beta chains from one sample, sequenced in a study of blood T cell repertoires in COVID-19. The assay was immunoSEQ multiplex PCR, and TCRdb's table has in-frame clones only and misses some. The repertoire holds roughly 500,000 clones, 89% seen once, with 0.75% to 0.9% in the top ten. The specimen sequenced was peripheral blood. The receptors were sampled from a man aged 18 to 29 with COVID-19, enrolled during active disease. Both conserved end residues are part of each CDR3. The D gene is left open where the match is weak. Clone size, where shown, is once, few, many, or a class for clones that have expanded.

TGTGCCAGTAAGAGGGAGGATAATTCACCCCTCCACTTT	CASKREDNSPLHF	.	.	TRBV19	TRBJ1-6
TGTGCCAGCAGCTTGTGGTTTGGGACAGGGCGCAATTCACCCCTCCACTTT	CASSLWFGTGRNSPLHF	TRBD1	.	TRBV5-6	TRBJ1-6
TGCGCCAGCAGTGTTGAAGGCCCGACACCCTACGAGCAGTACTTC	CASSVEGPTPYEQYF	.	.	TRBV5-1	TRBJ2-7
TGTGCCAGCAGCTTAGTATTAGCGGAGAACACCGGGGAGCTGTTTTTT	CASSLVLAENTGELFF	.	.	TRBV11-2	TRBJ2-2
TGTGCCAGCAGCTTCGCACAGGGGGCGAACTACGAGCAGTACTTC	CASSFAQGANYEQYF	TRBD1	.	TRBV7-8	TRBJ2-7
TGTGCCAGCAGCCAAGATCTCTCTTCGACCGGGGAGCTGTTTTTT	CASSQDLSSTGELFF	.	.	TRBV4-2	TRBJ2-2
TGTGCCAGCTCAGGTACCCAGGGGGTCTCAACTGAAGCTTTCTTT	CASSGTQGVSTEAFF	TRBD1	.	TRBV18	TRBJ1-1
TGTGCCAGCAGCGTAGGTGACAGCTTGTATGGCTACACCTTC	CASSVGDSLYGYTF	.	.	TRBV9	TRBJ1-2
TGCGCCAGCAGTGACTACGGACAGGGGGGAACTAATGAAAAACTGTTTTTT	CASSDYGQGGTNEKLFF	TRBD1	.	TRBV10-1	TRBJ1-4
TGCGCCAGCAGCTTTTCGTCAGGGGAAACAGATACGCAGTATTTT	CASSFSSGETDTQYF	.	.	TRBV5-1	TRBJ2-3
TGCGCCAGCAGCCAGGCCGGGACAGGGAGGGGAAAACTGTTTTTT	CASSQAGTGRGKLFF	TRBD1	few	TRBV4-1	TRBJ1-4
TGTGCCAGCATCGGTAGCGGGAGTTCCTACAATGAGCAGTTCTTC	CASIGSGSSYNEQFF	TRBD2	.	TRBV6-5	TRBJ2-1
TGTGCCAGCAGCTTAGATGGAGGGGAGACCCAGTACTTC	CASSLDGGETQYF	.	.	TRBV7-9	TRBJ2-5
TGCGCCAGCAGTGAGAACCTCGTAGCGGGCGCAGATACGCAGTATTTT	CASSENLVAGADTQYF	TRBD2	.	TRBV10-1	TRBJ2-3
TGTGCCAGCCGACGGACTAGCGGGAGCGAGGGGTACGAGCAGTACTTC	CASRRTSGSEGYEQYF	TRBD2	.	TRBV27	TRBJ2-7
TGTGCCAGCAGCCCAGGCTCTGGAAACACCATATATTTT	CASSPGSGNTIYF	.	.	TRBV3-1/TRBV3-2	TRBJ1-3
TGTGCCATCAGTAACCCAACTAGAGCGGGAGGGAACACAGATACGCAGTATTTT	CAISNPTRAGGNTDTQYF	TRBD2	.	TRBV10-3	TRBJ2-3
TGTGCCAGCAGTCTACGGACACTATATAATTCACCCCTCCACTTT	CASSLRTLYNSPLHF	.	once	TRBV27	TRBJ1-6
TGCGCCAGCAGGACAGGGCTTGTCGCAGATACGCAGTATTTT	CASRTGLVADTQYF	TRBD1	.	TRBV5-1	TRBJ2-3
TGTGCCAGCAGCCGCTCCAGTACAGATACGCAGTATTTT	CASSRSSTDTQYF	.	once	TRBV5-6	TRBJ2-3
TGTGCCAGCAGTAGGACAGGCAATAATTCACCCCTCCACTTT	CASSRTGNNSPLHF	TRBD1	.	TRBV6-5	TRBJ1-6
TGCGCCAGCAGCTTTACGACCTTCTGGGGGGATAGAACGCAGTATTTT	CASSFTTFWGDRTQYF	.	.	TRBV5-1	TRBJ2-3
TGTGCCAGCAGCTTGGCGGGAGCAGATACGCAGTATTTT	CASSLAGADTQYF	.	.	TRBV5-5	TRBJ2-3
TGTGCCAGCAGCTTGGGGCTCAATCAGCCCCAGCATTTT	CASSLGLNQPQHF	.	.	TRBV5-6	TRBJ1-5
TGTGCCAGCAGCTTGGAGGGGGGGGTTCAAAATTCACCCCTCCACTTT	CASSLEGGVQNSPLHF	.	.	TRBV5-4	TRBJ1-6
TGCGCCAGCAGCTCCCCGACTACCTACGAGCAGTACTTC	CASSSPTTYEQYF	.	.	TRBV5-1	TRBJ2-7
TGTGCCAGCAGTCTTGACAGTTTCAATCAGCCCCAGCATTTT	CASSLDSFNQPQHF	.	.	TRBV28	TRBJ1-5
TGTGCCAGCGGTAGAGAAATAACAGGGGCGAACTATGGCTACACCTTC	CASGREITGANYGYTF	TRBD1	.	TRBV2	TRBJ1-2
TGTGCCAGCAGCATCCGAGAGGGAGCCTCCTACGAGCAGTACTTC	CASSIREGASYEQYF	.	.	TRBV7-2	TRBJ2-7
TGTGCCAGCAGCCCCTCCGGCAATGAGCAGTTCTTC	CASSPSGNEQFF	.	few	TRBV5-4	TRBJ2-1
TGCAGCGTCGTAACTCAGGGAATTCGGGCCAAAAACATTCAGTACTTC	CSVVTQGIRAKNIQYF	.	.	TRBV29-1	TRBJ2-4
TGCGCCAGCAGCTCGACTAGCGGGGTGTACGAGCAGTACTTC	CASSSTSGVYEQYF	TRBD2	.	TRBV5-1	TRBJ2-7
TGTGCCAGCAGCCCGACAGGCTATGGCTACACCTTC	CASSPTGYGYTF	.	.	TRBV5-6	TRBJ1-2
TGTGCCAGCAGTTCCAGGGGCGGTGGTAATTCACCCCTCCACTTT	CASSSRGGGNSPLHF	.	.	TRBV11-2	TRBJ1-6
TGTGCCAGCAGCTTCGGGAATCCCTACGAGCAGTACTTC	CASSFGNPYEQYF	.	.	TRBV11-2	TRBJ2-7
TGTGCCAGCAGCTTTCACCGGGATCCCGAGGGTGGCTACACCTTC	CASSFHRDPEGGYTF	.	.	TRBV21-1	TRBJ1-2
TGTGCCAGCAGAATCGGACAGGGGGCTATTGAAGCTTTCTTT	CASRIGQGAIEAFF	TRBD1	.	TRBV2	TRBJ1-1
TGTGCCAGCAGCTTAGCGACTAGCGGTCTAAGGACCCAGTACTTC	CASSLATSGLRTQYF	TRBD2	.	TRBV11-2	TRBJ2-5
TGTGCCAGCTCACCGGTTCCTACAGGGGATGGCTACACCTTC	CASSPVPTGDGYTF	TRBD1	.	TRBV18	TRBJ1-2
TGTGCCAGCTCACCTACAGGGGGGGACACTGAAGCTTTCTTT	CASSPTGGDTEAFF	TRBD1	.	TRBV18	TRBJ1-1
TGTGCCACCAGTGATTCCGGGACAGGGTTCCACGAGCAGTACTTC	CATSDSGTGFHEQYF	TRBD1	.	TRBV24-1	TRBJ2-7
TGTGCCAGCAGCCTCTTGGGAGGAAGCACAGATACGCAGTATTTT	CASSLLGGSTDTQYF	.	.	TRBV7-9	TRBJ2-3
TGTGCCAGCAGCCAAGATGACGGGGATCAGCCCCAGCATTTT	CASSQDDGDQPQHF	.	.	TRBV4-2	TRBJ1-5
TGTGCCAGCAGCGTAGGTGCAGGACAAGCCTACGAGCAGTACTTC	CASSVGAGQAYEQYF	.	.	TRBV9	TRBJ2-7
TGTGCCAGCTCACCACGTTACTCGGAGAACTACGAGCAGTACTTC	CASSPRYSENYEQYF	.	.	TRBV18	TRBJ2-7
TGTGCCAGCAGCTTGACTAGCGGGAGCAACACCGGGGAGCTGTTTTTT	CASSLTSGSNTGELFF	TRBD2	.	TRBV6-6	TRBJ2-2
TGTGCCAGCATGGCGGGAGGGCCGAGGAATGAGCAGTTCTTC	CASMAGGPRNEQFF	TRBD2	.	TRBV6-5	TRBJ2-1
TGTGCCAGCAGCTTAGCGGAGATCCTAGCCAAAAACATTCAGTACTTC	CASSLAEILAKNIQYF	.	.	TRBV7-2	TRBJ2-4